This TCR beta chain came from a study of cytomegalovirus exposure and HLA in healthy donors. About the research overall: Sequencing of 150 million to 200 million T cells in an earlier analysis found 100 million to 140 million unique TCR beta sequences.

This PCR relied on a set of 60 Vbeta primers and 13 Jbeta primers. Produced via immunoSEQ multiplex PCR; TCRdb's table is partial and in-frame only. The sample holds approximately 110,000 clones, more than 60% seen once. CDR1 and CDR2 from the germline V gene are SGHDT and YYEEEE. The CDR3 length is 15 residues. With V trimmed by 4 bases and J by 4 bases, 7 bases remained unmatched. The chain recombines TRBV5-6 with TRBJ1-2; 10 nucleotides match TRBD1. This TCR was sampled from a woman aged 40-49 years in good health and CMV-seronegative. The specimen sequenced was PBMCs. The CDR3 loop is CASSPDRGSSYGYTF. The CDR3 nucleotides are TGTGCCAGCAGCCCGGACAGGGGGAGTAGCTATGGCTACACCTTC.